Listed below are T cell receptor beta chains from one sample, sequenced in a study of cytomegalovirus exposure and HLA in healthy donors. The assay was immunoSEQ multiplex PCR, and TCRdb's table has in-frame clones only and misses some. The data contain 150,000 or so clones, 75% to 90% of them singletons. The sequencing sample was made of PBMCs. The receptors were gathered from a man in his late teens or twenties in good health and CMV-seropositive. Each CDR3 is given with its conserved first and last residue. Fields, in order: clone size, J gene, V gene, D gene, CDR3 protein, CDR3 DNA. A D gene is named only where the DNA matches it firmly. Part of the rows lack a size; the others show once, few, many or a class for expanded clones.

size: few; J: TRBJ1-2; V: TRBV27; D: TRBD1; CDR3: CASTETTGRPYGYTF; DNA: TGTGCCAGCACGGAAACGACAGGGCGACCCTATGGCTACACCTTC
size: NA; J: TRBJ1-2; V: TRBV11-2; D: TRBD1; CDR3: CASSLVGRGYGYTF; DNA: TGTGCCAGCAGCTTAGTGGGCAGGGGGTATGGCTACACCTTC
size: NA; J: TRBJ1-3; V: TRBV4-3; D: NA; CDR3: CASSLGRPNTIYF; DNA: TGCGCCAGCAGCCTGGGCCGCCCGAACACCATATATTTT
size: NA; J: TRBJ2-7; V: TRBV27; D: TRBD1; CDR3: CASSLGQGANEQYF; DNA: TGTGCCAGCAGTCTGGGACAGGGGGCGAACGAGCAGTACTTC
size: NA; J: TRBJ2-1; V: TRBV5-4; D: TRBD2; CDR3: CASSHGTSGRTYNEQFF; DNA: TGTGCCAGCAGCCACGGGACTAGCGGGAGGACATACAATGAGCAGTTCTTC
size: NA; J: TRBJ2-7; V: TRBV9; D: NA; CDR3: CASSVGQGLEQYF; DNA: TGTGCCAGCAGCGTTGGCCAGGGACTTGAGCAGTACTTC
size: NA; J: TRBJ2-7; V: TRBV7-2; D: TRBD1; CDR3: CASSTRDSLNVYEQYF; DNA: TGTGCCAGCAGCACAAGGGACAGCCTAAACGTCTACGAGCAGTACTTC
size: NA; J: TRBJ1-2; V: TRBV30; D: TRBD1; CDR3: CAWSPDRGRGYTF; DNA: TGTGCCTGGAGTCCCGACAGGGGACGGGGCTACACCTTC
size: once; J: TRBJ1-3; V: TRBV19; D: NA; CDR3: CASSINRNSGNTIYF; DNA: TGTGCCAGTAGTATTAACAGAAACTCTGGAAACACCATATATTTT
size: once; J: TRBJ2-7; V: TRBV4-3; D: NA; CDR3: CASHYEQYF; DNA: TGCGCCAGCCATTACGAGCAGTACTTC
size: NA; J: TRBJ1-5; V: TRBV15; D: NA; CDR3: CATSPRQYNQPQHF; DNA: TGTGCCACCAGCCCCCGACAGTACAATCAGCCCCAGCATTTT